The 5 T cell receptor beta chains reported below all come from one sample, sequenced in a study of T-cell memory formation after mild COVID-19 (dated by TCRdb to about 2021). The library came from 5' RACE. Sequenced on an Illumina NovaSeq 6000. In TCRdb, the public reads were trimmed at Q25 with fastp and aligned with MiXCR, with productive beta chains retained. Identical CDR3 protein sequences are pooled into one entry, listed with their most common genes and DNA. The sample table contains 300,000 to 350,000 distinct CDR3 sequences; only one count was recorded for approximately 19% of them. The top ten constitute over 20% of the sample. The source material was PBMCs or a T cell subset sorted from them (not recorded which). The receptors come from a man aged 18 to 29 who had mild COVID-19 (a few samples of this study predate the infection). The sample titles of this study are shuffled in the database, so cell type and time point are left out; the donor was told from shared clones.

The chain carries TRBV9 and TRBJ1-1, with 9 nucleotides matching TRBD1. The germline gives CDR1 SGDLS, CDR2 YYNGEE. This CDR3 is built from 16 residues. V was pared by 3 bases and J by 0 bases, with 6 bases of the junction left unmatched. The CDR3 is CASSAPGQGLNTEAFF. As DNA, the CDR3 is TGTGCCAGCAGCGCCCCGGGACAGGGATTGAACACTGAAGCTTTCTTT.

V and J are TRBV4-2 and TRBJ1-6; D perhaps matches TRBD1 (5 bases). The V gene's germline CDR1 is LGHNA and CDR2 YNFKEQ. This CDR3 has 17 residues. Trimming pared 1 base from V and 0 bases from J, leaving 10 bases between. The CDR3 nucleotides read TGTGCCAGCAGCCAAGGGGAGGGGATCTCCTATAATTCACCCCTCCACTTT. Translating it yields CASSQGEGISYNSPLHF.

This clonotype has only a few counts. The V and J genes are TRBV7-3 and TRBJ1-1; 9 bases are a match to TRBD1. CDR1 SGHTA and CDR2 FQGTGA come from the germline V gene. The J segment lost 4 bases and the V segment lost 4 bases, leaving 4 bases of the junction unmatched. This CDR3 has 14 residues. The CDR3 sequence is CASSSTGGITEAFF. The CDR3 coding sequence is TGTGCCAGCAGCTCGACAGGGGGGATCACTGAAGCTTTCTTT. Looking up the rest from reference TRBV7-3 and TRBJ1-1 gives the full variable domain: GAGVSQTPSNKVTEKGKYVELRCDPISGHTALYWYRQSLGQGPEFLIYFQGTGAADDSGLPNDRFFAVRPEGSVSTLKIQRTERGDSAVYLCASSSTGGITEAFFGQGTRLTVV.

V gene TRBV2 combines with J gene TRBJ1-5; no firm D call. This CDR3 has 13 amino acids. Trimming took 8 bases from V and 5 from J, leaving 13 bases between them. The germline CDR1 and CDR2 sequences are SNHLY and FYNNEI. This CDR3 is CASVLSRDQPQHF. DNA for the CDR3: TGTGCCAGCGTGCTTAGCAGAGATCAGCCCCAGCATTTT.

This rearrangement joins TRBV20-1 to TRBJ2-7; D unresolved. The CDR3 is 11 amino acids. Germline V gives CDR1 DFQATT, CDR2 SNEGSKA (reference sequence). Trimming took off 3 bases at V and 3 bases at J, with 6 bases between the two ends. This chain's CDR3 is CSASQYYEQYV. The CDR3 DNA reads as TGCAGTGCTAGTCAGTACTACGAGCAGTACGTC.